This paragraph reports one T cell receptor gamma chain. Its target is not known. Alphabeta T cells were depleted, then CD3+ Vdelta1+ Vdelta2- thymocytes were FACS-sorted. The CDR3 totals 12 residues. The germline gives CDR1 VENAVY, CDR2 YDSYNSRV. The V gene end was trimmed by 3 bases and the J gene end by 7 bases; junction bases not matched to a gene: 2. The template was reverse-transcribed extracted RNA. Pooled V-gene forward primers with one constant-region reverse primer generated the CDR3 amplicons by multiplex PCR. TCRdb called clones anew from the multiplex PCR reads with CATT. The table has 25,000 to 30,000 gamma-chain clones, around 20% seen once. The source of the sample is a study of Vδ1+ human thymocytes. Study results and limitations: Unlike peripheral blood Vdelta1+ controls, thymic delta-chain sequences included 20% to 25% Vdelta2 and few Vdelta3. The authors advised highly purified populations and single-cell validation. Thymic TRG and TRD repertoires appeared highly polyclonal. TRG sequences recurred across donors, whereas TRD sequences stayed essentially private.

The sample comprised Vdelta1+ gamma-delta thymocytes from the thymus. Subset meaning: FACS-sorted CD3+ TCRalphabeta- TCRVdelta1+ TCRVdelta2- thymocytes. The TCR sequence derives from a boy under two years old who had congenital heart surgery. The rearrangement links TRGV8 to TRGJP2. The CDR3 loop reads CATWDVDWIKTF. The CDR3 DNA follows: TGTGCCACCTGGGATGTTGATTGGATCAAGACGTTT.